This entry lists 12 T cell receptor beta chains sequenced from one sample in a study of blood T cell repertoires in COVID-19. TCRdb's copy holds only in-frame clones and misses some; the assay was immunoSEQ multiplex PCR. This table has roughly 100,000 clones, around 90% appearing once. Input material: peripheral blood. All receptors derive from a man younger than 35 with acute or convalescent COVID-19.

The CDR3 DNA reads TGCAGCGTTGACCCAGGGGGTCCCGATGAGCAGTTCTTC. This gives the protein CSVDPGGPDEQFF. The chain combines TRBV29-1 with TRBJ2-1, with TRBD1 matching over 7 bases. V shed 3 bases and J 8 bases; nucleotides not matched to a gene: 7. The CDR3 length is 13 residues. CDR1 is SQVTM, CDR2 ANQGSEA, per germline.

A few counts support this clone. The DNA for the CDR3 is TGTGCCAGCCGGTCGCGGCGTGAAGCTTTCTTT. Its translation: CASRSRREAFF. This chain joins TRBV6-5 and TRBJ1-1; D not certain. V lost 8 bases and J 7 bases, leaving 11 bases between the germline ends. The CDR3 covers 11 residues. Germline-derived CDR1 and CDR2 are MNHEY and SVGAGI.

The chain recombines TRBV15 with TRBJ2-1, with 7 bases matching TRBD2. The CDR3 loop spans 12 amino acids. Germline assignment: CDR1 LNHNV and CDR2 YYDKDF (reference sequence). V was clipped by 5 bases and J by 13 bases; unmatched bases: 8. The CDR3 DNA reads as TGTGCCACCAGCCTGGGGGGGGTGCGCCAGTTCTTC. Translated, it gives CATSLGGVRQFF.

The chain employs TRBV24-1 and TRBJ2-1, with TRBD2 identical over 11 bases. The CDR3 spans 16 residues. The V gene end was trimmed by 4 bases and the J gene end by 6 bases; junction bases not matched to a gene: 7. Germline V lookup: CDR1 KGHDR, CDR2 SFDVKD. The CDR3: CATSDHTSGSLNEQFF. In nucleotides, the CDR3 is TGTGCCACCAGTGACCATACTAGCGGGAGTCTCAATGAGCAGTTCTTC.

As for this clone: The same CDR3 is also encoded by other DNA sequences in this sample. The chain employs TRBV19 and TRBJ1-1; TRBD1 matches at 7 bases. CDR1 and CDR2 (germline): LNHDA, SQIVND (reference sequence). J gave up 8 bases and V 5 bases, and 5 bases lay outside the gene matches. The CDR3 extends over 12 amino acids. The DNA of the CDR3 is TGTGCCAGTAGTGTCGGGACAGCCGAAGCTTTCTTT. This codes for CASSVGTAEAFF.

The chain has TRBV27 and TRBJ1-2; D remains ambiguous. Deletions cut 0 bases from V and 6 bases from J, with 8 bases between. The germline CDR1 and CDR2 sequences are MNHEY and SMNVEV (reference sequence). This CDR3 has 13 amino acids. In DNA, the CDR3 is TGTGCCAGCAGTTTATCGCGGGGAGATGGCTACACCTTC. It is translated as CASSLSRGDGYTF.

The chain links TRBV7-6 to TRBJ2-2; 14 bases line up with TRBD2. Germline lookup yields CDR1 SGHVS and CDR2 FNYEAQ. With V trimmed by 5 bases and J by 6 bases, 5 bases remained unmatched. The CDR3 runs 16 residues. CDR3 protein: CASSPRTSGGSGELFF. CDR3 DNA sequence: TGTGCCAGCAGCCCCAGGACTAGCGGGGGGTCCGGGGAGCTGTTTTTT. Full variable domain (remainder filled in from reference TRBV7-6 and TRBJ2-2): GAGVSQSPRYKVTKRGQDVALRCDPISGHVSLYWYRQALGQGPEFLTYFNYEAQQDKSGLPNDRFSAERPEGSISTLTIQRTEQRDSAMYRCASSPRTSGGSGELFFGEGSRLTVL.

The chain uses TRBV6-2 or TRBV6-3 and TRBJ1-2; D is undetermined. V dropped 2 bases and J dropped 8 bases, with 15 bases sitting between them. The CDR3 contains 14 residues. Per germline, CDR1 MNHEY and CDR2 SVGEGT. The CDR3: CASSYLDGGSGYTF. CDR3 DNA sequence: TGTGCCAGCAGTTACCTAGATGGAGGGTCGGGCTACACCTTC.

V gene TRBV11-2 combines with J gene TRBJ1-3; D is uncertain. Between the trimmed V and J ends, which lost 1 base and 4 bases, there was a span of 11 bases. The CDR3 length is 15 residues. Germline loops: CDR1 SGHAT, CDR2 FQNNGV. The CDR3 protein is CASSLVTGAGNTIYF. The CDR3 coding sequence is TGTGCCAGCAGCTTAGTAACTGGAGCCGGAAACACCATATATTTT.

The V gene is TRBV5-1, the J gene TRBJ2-2; weak D call: TRBD1 (5 bases). The CDR3 is 14 residues long. V lost 0 bases and J lost 3, with 6 bases in between. From germline, CDR1 is SGHRS and CDR2 YFSETQ. In nucleotides, the CDR3 is TGCGCCAGCAGCTTGGAGGGGCACACCGGGGAGCTGTTTTTT. It specifies CASSLEGHTGELFF. Variable domain in full (rest from reference TRBV5-1 and TRBJ2-2): KAGVTQTPRYLIKTRGQQVTLSCSPISGHRSVSWYQQTPGQGLQFLFEYFSETQRNKGNFPGRFSGRQFSNSRSEMNVSTLELGDSALYLCASSLEGHTGELFFGEGSRLTVL.

The chain joins TRBV7-2 to TRBJ1-3; no firm D call. Germline CDR1 reads SGHTA; CDR2 reads FQGNSA. CDR3 length: 13 amino acids. Trimming shortened V by 4 bases and J by 2 bases, and 6 bases separated the two germline ends. CDR3 amino acids: CASSSRAGNTIYF. The CDR3 nucleotides read TGTGCCAGCAGCTCTCGAGCTGGAAACACCATATATTTT.

V usage is TRBV5-4 and J usage is TRBJ1-6; 8 bases line up with TRBD1. CDR1 and CDR2 (germline): SGHNT, YYREEE (reference sequence). Trimming took 4 bases from V and 7 from J; bases not matched to a gene: 7. The CDR3 covers 15 residues. The CDR3 sequence is CASSGPGQENSPLHF. The CDR3, as DNA: TGTGCCAGCAGCGGCCCGGGACAGGAAAATTCACCCCTCCACTTT.